This T cell receptor beta chain is from a study of OX40 agonist ivuxolimab in advanced cancers. Repertoires were generated with immunoSEQ multiplex PCR, while TCRdb's copy carries only in-frame clones and drops some. Among roughly 48,000 clones listed, roughly four fifths were seen once. V lost 10 bases and J lost 7; bases outside the gene matches: 12. The CDR3 contains 14 residues. Germline V gene lookup returns CDR1 LNHDA and CDR2 SQIVND (reference sequence). This clone was seen only once. This clonotype was sampled from an adult with an advanced solid tumor such as melanoma, head and neck, liver or kidney cancer. V usage is TRBV19 and J usage is TRBJ1-1; 10 positions match TRBD1. Specimen: CD4+ or CD8+ T cells sorted from blood, collected in a trial of the OX40 agonist ivuxolimab. The CDR3 DNA sequence: TGTGCCACACACCGGGGACAGGGGACAAGTGAAGCTTTCTTT. It yields the protein CATHRGQGTSEAFF.